The source of this T cell receptor (beta chain) is a study of prognosis after radiotherapy for stage I lung cancer. General study results and limits: Before stereotactic body radiation therapy the median unique TCR clone count was some 9,900, and afterwards it fell to about 6,900. After stereotactic body radiation therapy, patients with later distant metastases showed lower Shannon entropy.

CDR3 of TCR beta was amplified from genomic DNA via a two-round multiplex PCR. Every TRBV and TRBJ gene had its own specific primer in first-round PCR. TCRdb re-called the multiplex PCR reads through MiXCR, storing one row per CDR3 protein. The sample comprises around 12,000 distinct CDR3 sequences, roughly 50% of which are singletons, and 5.5% to 8.5% rests with the top ten. About this clonotype: Its antigen is unknown.

The CDR3 totals 13 residues. Per germline, CDR1 LNHNV and CDR2 YYDKDF (reference sequence). Trimming stripped 0 bases from V and 2 bases from J, with 3 bases between. The V call is TRBV15, the J call TRBJ2-3; no clear D. Sequencing was performed on PBMCs, taken before or after stereotactic body radiation therapy (not recorded which). The TCR comes from a donor aged 50 or older with non-small cell lung cancer. CDR3 nucleotides: TGTGCCACCAGCAGAGAGGACACAGATACGCAGTATTTT. Translated: CATSREDTDTQYF.